The 16 T cell receptor beta chains given below trace back to one sample, sequenced in a study of cytomegalovirus exposure and HLA in healthy donors. PCR amplification relied on 60 Vbeta primers (plus 13 Jbeta primers). Libraries were prepared by immunoSEQ multiplex PCR; TCRdb keeps only in-frame clonotypes and omits some of them. The repertoire consists of about 140,000 clones, with almost 80% occurring once and the leading ten covering approximately 1%. Sequenced input: PBMCs. The source of these receptors is a man between 18 and 29 years old in good health and CMV-seronegative.

V gene TRBV27 combines with J gene TRBJ1-2; perhaps TRBD1 as D (6 bases). The CDR3 contains 15 residues. Germline V lookup: CDR1 MNHEY, CDR2 SMNVEV (reference sequence). Trimming pared 1 base from V and 4 bases from J, leaving 13 bases between. In nucleotides, the CDR3 is TGTGCCAGCAGTTTATATGCTGGACAGTTCTATGGCTACACCTTC. As protein: CASSLYAGQFYGYTF.

V and J are TRBV30 and TRBJ2-5; 7 nucleotides match TRBD1. This CDR3 is built from 13 residues. Germline trimming cut 5 bases from V and 4 bases from J; bases unmatched to any gene: 7. Germline loops: CDR1 GTSNPN, CDR2 SVGIG (reference sequence). As DNA, the CDR3 is TGTGCCTGGGCTAGGCCAGGGGGAGAGACCCAGTACTTC. Amino acids: CAWARPGGETQYF.

The rearrangement uses TRBV7-9 and TRBJ2-5, with 10 nucleotides matching TRBD1. With V trimmed by 4 bases and J by 8 bases, 10 bases remained unmatched. CDR3 length: 15 amino acids. Germline CDR1 and CDR2: SEHNR and FQNEAQ (reference sequence). As DNA, the CDR3 is TGTGCCAGCAGCTCCCGGACCGGGACAGGGGTTACCCAGTACTTC. Amino acids: CASSSRTGTGVTQYF.

The J gene is TRBJ2-1, the V gene TRBV2, with D tentatively TRBD2 (6 bases). This CDR3 is 14 amino acids long. Trimming removed 8 bases at V and 1 base at J, with 12 bases between. Germline values: CDR1 SNHLY, CDR2 FYNNEI. CDR3: CASEEGFSYNEQFF. CDR3 nucleotide sequence: TGTGCCAGCGAGGAGGGGTTTTCCTACAATGAGCAGTTCTTC. Looking up the rest from reference TRBV2 and TRBJ2-1 gives the full variable domain: EPEVTQTPSHQVTQMGQEVILRCVPISNHLYFYWYRQILGQKVEFLVSFYNNEISEKSEIFDDQFSVERPDGSNFTLKIRSTKLEDSAMYFCASEEGFSYNEQFFGPGTRLTVL.

V usage is TRBV18 and J usage is TRBJ2-5; 7 nucleotides line up with TRBD1. The CDR3 length is 17 residues. V gave up 3 bases and J gave up 0 bases; unmatched junction bases: 10. Germline loops: CDR1 KGHSH, CDR2 LQKENI. For the CDR3, the DNA is TGTGCCAGCTCACCCCTGAATATCAGGGGGAACCAAGAGACCCAGTACTTC. It is translated as CASSPLNIRGNQETQYF.

This clone came up a few times. V is TRBV2 and J is TRBJ1-5, with TRBD1 as a possible D gene (6 bases). From germline, CDR1 is SNHLY and CDR2 FYNNEI. V was clipped by 5 bases and J by 2 bases, with 7 bases between them. This CDR3 region has 13 residues. This CDR3 is CASSKGGNQPQHF. CDR3 DNA sequence: TGTGCCAGCAGTAAGGGGGGCAATCAGCCCCAGCATTTT.

A note on this clone: Germline is not matched at one junction end, which may reflect a read error. V and J are TRBV7-9 and TRBJ1-1; 10 nucleotides agree with TRBD1. This CDR3 spans 14 amino acids. CDR1 is SEHNR, CDR2 FQNEAQ, per germline (reference sequence). CDR3 region: CSSSLYGTGDEAFF. DNA for the CDR3: TGTTCCAGCAGCTTATACGGGACAGGGGATGAAGCTTTCTTT.

The chain combines TRBV11-1 with TRBJ2-7, with a weak D call TRBD1 (6 bases). The V end was cut by 3 bases, the J end by 0 bases, with 12 bases between. This CDR3 spans 15 amino acids. Germline V gives CDR1 SGHAT, CDR2 FQDESV (reference sequence). As DNA, the CDR3 is TGTGCCAGCAGCTTCGGCCGACAGGTCTCCTACGAGCAGTACTTC. The encoded protein is CASSFGRQVSYEQYF.

The gene calls are TRBV29-1 and TRBJ1-5, with a tentative D call TRBD1 (5 bases). The CDR3 loop spans 15 amino acids. V was shortened by 4 bases and J by 7 bases, with 20 bases between the two germline ends. Germline V gene data show CDR1 as SQVTM and CDR2 as ANQGSEA. The CDR3 sequence: CSVVFQSGGSQPQHF. For the CDR3, the DNA is TGCAGCGTTGTTTTCCAGTCGGGGGGGTCGCAGCCCCAGCATTTT.

The V gene is TRBV7-6, the J gene TRBJ2-5, with 7 bases fitting TRBD1. The germline gives CDR1 SGHVS, CDR2 FNYEAQ. The J segment lost 4 bases and the V segment lost 6 bases, leaving 8 bases of the junction unmatched. This CDR3 spans 14 amino acids. In DNA, the CDR3 is TGTGCCAGCAGAAAAGCAGGGGGTATAGAGACCCAGTACTTC. Its translation is CASRKAGGIETQYF.

This clone was counted a few times. The chain is built from TRBV11-3 and TRBJ1-2, with no clear D. Trimming left V 0 bases short and J 2 bases short, with 16 bases between. The CDR3 length is 17 residues. The germline gives CDR1 SGHNT, CDR2 YENEEA. The CDR3 sequence: CASSLDMREYGNYGYTF. The CDR3 DNA sequence: TGTGCCAGCAGCTTAGATATGAGGGAATACGGAAACTATGGCTACACCTTC. Using reference TRBV11-3 and TRBJ1-2 for the parts outside the CDR3, the full variable domain is EAGVVQSPRYKIIEKKQPVAFWCNPISGHNTLYWYLQNLGQGPELLIRYENEEAVDDSQLPKDRFSAERLKGVDSTLKIQPAELGDSAVYLCASSLDMREYGNYGYTFGSGTRLTVV.

This chain connects TRBV6-5 to TRBJ1-1, with 9 bases matching TRBD1. With 6 bases clipped from V and 6 bases from J, the junction kept 8 bases outside the gene matches. There are 14 residues in the CDR3. Germline lookup yields CDR1 MNHEY and CDR2 SVGAGI. As DNA, the CDR3 is TGTGCCAGCAGAATGGACAGGGGAGGCGCTGAAGCTTTCTTT. This sequence encodes CASRMDRGGAEAFF.

The CDR3 bases are TGCGCCAGCAGCTTCGGACAGGGCCATGGGGAGACCCAGTACTTC. It is translated as CASSFGQGHGETQYF. The rearrangement joins TRBV5-1 to TRBJ2-5; 8 nucleotides line up with TRBD1. CDR1 is SGHRS and CDR2 is YFSETQ in the germline V gene. Trimming at V came to 2 bases and at J to 5 bases, leaving 8 bases not matched to a gene. This CDR3 spans 15 amino acids.

The chain joins TRBV4-1 to TRBJ1-1; D gene unclear. The V end lost 3 bases, the J end lost 6 bases, and 11 bases lay between the germline ends. Germline V gene lookup returns CDR1 MGHRA and CDR2 YSYEKL. The CDR3 extends over 13 amino acids. The CDR3 sequence: CASSQGRSAEAFF. CDR3 coding DNA: TGCGCCAGCAGCCAGGGGAGGAGCGCTGAAGCTTTCTTT.

J is TRBJ1-3 and V is TRBV4-1; 9 bases align to TRBD1. Germline V CDR1 and CDR2: MGHRA, YSYEKL. The CDR3 consists of 18 residues. V shed 1 base and J 0 bases; nucleotides not matched to a gene: 7. The CDR3 nucleotides read TGCGCCAGCAGCCAAGGGAGGACAGGGGCGATCTCTGGAAACACCATATATTTT. Protein product: CASSQGRTGAISGNTIYF.

V is TRBV4-3 and J is TRBJ1-1; 7 nucleotides line up with TRBD1. The germline gives CDR1 LGHNA, CDR2 YSLEER. The CDR3 is 15 residues long. J lost 4 bases, V lost 4 bases, and 9 bases had no gene match. The chain's CDR3 is CASSRDLTGPTEAFF. DNA of the CDR3: TGCGCCAGCAGCCGAGATCTGACAGGGCCCACTGAAGCTTTCTTT.